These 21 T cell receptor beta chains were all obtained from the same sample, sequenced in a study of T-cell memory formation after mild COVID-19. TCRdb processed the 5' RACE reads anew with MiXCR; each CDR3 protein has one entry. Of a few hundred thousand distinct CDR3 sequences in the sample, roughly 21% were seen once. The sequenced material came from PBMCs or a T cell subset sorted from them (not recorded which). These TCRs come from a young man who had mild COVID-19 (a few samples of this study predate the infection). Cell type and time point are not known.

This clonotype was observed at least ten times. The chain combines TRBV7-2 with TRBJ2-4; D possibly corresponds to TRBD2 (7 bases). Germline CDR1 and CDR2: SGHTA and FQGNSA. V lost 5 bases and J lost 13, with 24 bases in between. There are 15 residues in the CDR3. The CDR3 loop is CASSPAAGASNSQYF. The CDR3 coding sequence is TGTGCCAGCAGCCCAGCGGCGGGGGCGTCGAATTCCCAGTACTTC.

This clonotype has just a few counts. The CDR3 is CASSPQVGGQLYGYTF. The CDR3 DNA reads as TGTGCCAGCTCACCACAAGTGGGGGGACAGCTCTATGGCTACACCTTC. The V gene is TRBV18, the J gene TRBJ1-2; 7 nucleotides line up with TRBD1. This CDR3 region has 16 residues. V trimming: 1 base; J trimming: 4 bases; junction bases outside the gene matches: 9. The germline gives CDR1 KGHSH, CDR2 LQKENI.

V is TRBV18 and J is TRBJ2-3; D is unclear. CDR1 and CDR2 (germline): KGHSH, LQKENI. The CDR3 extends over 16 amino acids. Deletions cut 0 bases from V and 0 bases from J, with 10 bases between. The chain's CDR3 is CASSPPDGYSTDTQYF. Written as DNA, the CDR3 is TGTGCCAGCTCACCACCGGATGGGTATAGCACAGATACGCAGTATTTT. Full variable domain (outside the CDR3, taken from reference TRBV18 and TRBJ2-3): NAGVMQNPRHLVRRRGQEARLRCSPMKGHSHVYWYRQLPEEGLKFMVYLQKENIIDESGMPKERFSAEFPKEGPSILRIQQVVRGDSAAYFCASSPPDGYSTDTQYFGPGTRLTVL.

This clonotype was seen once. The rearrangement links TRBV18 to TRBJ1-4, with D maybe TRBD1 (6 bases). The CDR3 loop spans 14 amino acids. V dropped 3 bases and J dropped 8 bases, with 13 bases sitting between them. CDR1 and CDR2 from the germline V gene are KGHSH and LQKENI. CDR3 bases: TGTGCCAGCTCACCCGTTGCAGGGGTAGAAAAACTGTTTTTT. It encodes CASSPVAGVEKLFF.

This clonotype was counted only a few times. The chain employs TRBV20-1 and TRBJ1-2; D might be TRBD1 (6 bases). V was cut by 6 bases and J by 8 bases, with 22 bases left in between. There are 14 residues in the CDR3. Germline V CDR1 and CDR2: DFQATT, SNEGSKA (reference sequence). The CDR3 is CSAGRTADTGGYTF. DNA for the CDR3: TGCAGTGCAGGACGGACAGCGGACACTGGAGGCTACACCTTC.

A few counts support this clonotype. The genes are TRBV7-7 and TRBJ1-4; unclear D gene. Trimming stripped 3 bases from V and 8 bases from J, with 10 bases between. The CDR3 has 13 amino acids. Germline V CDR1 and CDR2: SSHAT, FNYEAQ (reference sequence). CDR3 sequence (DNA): TGTGCCAGCAGCTTGCGACCGGGGGAAAAACTGTTTTTT. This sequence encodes CASSLRPGEKLFF.

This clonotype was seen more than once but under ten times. The CDR3 DNA follows: TGCAGTGCTAGAGACGACGCGAACTCCTACGAGCAGTACTTC. Encoded protein: CSARDDANSYEQYF. J is TRBJ2-7 and V is TRBV20-1; D gene unclear. The germline V gene has CDR1 DFQATT and CDR2 SNEGSKA (reference sequence). This CDR3 is built from 14 residues. With 0 bases removed from V and 0 bases from J, the gap between germline ends came to 9 bases.

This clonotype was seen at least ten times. The DNA of the CDR3 is TGTGCCAGCCGCCAGGCCATCGTTCTTTACGAGCAGTACGTC. Residues: CASRQAIVLYEQYV. The chain combines TRBV2 with TRBJ2-7; no clear D gene. The CDR3 is 14 amino acids. With 8 bases removed from V and 4 bases from J, the gap between germline ends came to 18 bases. Per the germline V gene, CDR1 is SNHLY and CDR2 is FYNNEI.

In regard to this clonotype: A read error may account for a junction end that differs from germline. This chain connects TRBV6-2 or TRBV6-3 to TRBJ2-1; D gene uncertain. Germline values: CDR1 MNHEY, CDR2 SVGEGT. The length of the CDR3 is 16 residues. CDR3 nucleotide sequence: TGTGCCAGCAGTTACCAAGACCCTCGTCTAAACAATGACCAGTTCTTC. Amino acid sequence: CASSYQDPRLNNDQFF.

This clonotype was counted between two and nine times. CDR3 DNA: TGTGCCAGCAGCTATGGACAGGGTGGGCACATTCAGTACTTC. Translation gives CASSYGQGGHIQYF. The gene calls are TRBV5-6 and TRBJ2-4, with 8 bases fitting TRBD1. CDR1 and CDR2 from the germline V gene are SGHDT and YYEEEE. CDR3 length: 14 residues. V gave up 3 bases and J gave up 8 bases; unmatched junction bases: 7.

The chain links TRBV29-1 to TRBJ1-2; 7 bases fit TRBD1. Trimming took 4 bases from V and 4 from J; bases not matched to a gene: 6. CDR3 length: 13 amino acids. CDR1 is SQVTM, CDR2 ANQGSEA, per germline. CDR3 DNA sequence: TGCAGCGTTGGGCGGGACAGTCCCTATGGCTACACCTTC. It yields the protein CSVGRDSPYGYTF. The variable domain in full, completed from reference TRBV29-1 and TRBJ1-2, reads SAVISQKPSRDICQRGTSLTIQCQVDSQVTMMFWYRQQPGQSLTLIATANQGSEATYESGFVIDKFPISRPNLTFSTLTVSNMSPEDSSIYLCSVGRDSPYGYTFGSGTRLTVV.

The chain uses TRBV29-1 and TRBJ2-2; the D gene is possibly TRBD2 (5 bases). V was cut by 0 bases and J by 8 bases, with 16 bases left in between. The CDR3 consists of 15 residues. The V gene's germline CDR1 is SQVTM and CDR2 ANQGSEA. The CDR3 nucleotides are TGCAGCGTTGAAGATCTTGGACTGGGTCGAGGGGAGCTGTTTTTT. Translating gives CSVEDLGLGRGELFF.

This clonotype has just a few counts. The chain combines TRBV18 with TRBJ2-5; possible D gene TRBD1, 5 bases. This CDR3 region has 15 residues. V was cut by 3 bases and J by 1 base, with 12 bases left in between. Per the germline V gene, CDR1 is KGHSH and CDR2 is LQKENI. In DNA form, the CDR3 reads TGTGCCAGCTCACCTAGTCAAGGGGCCCAAGAGACCCAGTACTTC. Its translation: CASSPSQGAQETQYF.

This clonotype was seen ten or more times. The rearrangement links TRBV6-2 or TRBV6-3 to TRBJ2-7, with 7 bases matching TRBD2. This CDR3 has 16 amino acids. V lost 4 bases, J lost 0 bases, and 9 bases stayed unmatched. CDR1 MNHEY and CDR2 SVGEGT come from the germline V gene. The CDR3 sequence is CASSSAPSGASYEQYF. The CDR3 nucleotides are TGTGCCAGCAGTTCCGCCCCAAGCGGGGCCTCCTACGAGCAGTACTTC.

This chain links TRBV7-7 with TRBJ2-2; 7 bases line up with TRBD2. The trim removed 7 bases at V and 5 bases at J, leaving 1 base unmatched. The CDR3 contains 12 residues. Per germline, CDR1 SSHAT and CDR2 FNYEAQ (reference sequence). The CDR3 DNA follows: TGTGCCAGCACCGGGGGGACCGGGGAGCTGTTTTTT. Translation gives CASTGGTGELFF.

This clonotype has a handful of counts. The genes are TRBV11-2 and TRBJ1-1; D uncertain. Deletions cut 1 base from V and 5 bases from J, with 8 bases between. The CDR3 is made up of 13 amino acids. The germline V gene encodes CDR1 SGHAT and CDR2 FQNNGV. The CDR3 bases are TGTGCCAGCAGCTTAGTCAGGCAGACTGAAGCTTTCTTT. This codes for CASSLVRQTEAFF.

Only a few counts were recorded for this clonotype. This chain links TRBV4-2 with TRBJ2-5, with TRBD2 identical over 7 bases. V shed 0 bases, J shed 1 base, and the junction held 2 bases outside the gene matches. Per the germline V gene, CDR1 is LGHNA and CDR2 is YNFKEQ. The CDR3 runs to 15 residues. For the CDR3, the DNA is TGTGCCAGCAGCCAAGATCCGGGGGGCCAAGAGACCCAGTACTTC. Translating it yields CASSQDPGGQETQYF.

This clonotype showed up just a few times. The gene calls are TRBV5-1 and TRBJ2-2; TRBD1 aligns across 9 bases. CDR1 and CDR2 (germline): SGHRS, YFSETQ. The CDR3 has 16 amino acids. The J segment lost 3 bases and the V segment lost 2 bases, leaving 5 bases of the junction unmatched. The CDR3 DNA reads TGCGCCAGCAGCTTTACAGGGGGCGCGGACACCGGGGAGCTGTTTTTT. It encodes CASSFTGGADTGELFF.

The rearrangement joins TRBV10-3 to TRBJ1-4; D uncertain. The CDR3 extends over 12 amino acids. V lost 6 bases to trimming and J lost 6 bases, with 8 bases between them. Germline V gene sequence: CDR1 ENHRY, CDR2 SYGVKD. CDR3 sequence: CAIRGTDEKLFF. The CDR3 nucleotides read TGTGCCATCAGGGGTACGGATGAAAAACTGTTTTTT.

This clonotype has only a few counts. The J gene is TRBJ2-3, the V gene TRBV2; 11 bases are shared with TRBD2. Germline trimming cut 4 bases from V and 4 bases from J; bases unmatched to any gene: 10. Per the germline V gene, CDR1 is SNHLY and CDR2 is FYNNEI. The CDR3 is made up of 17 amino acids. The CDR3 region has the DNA TGTGCCAGCAGTGGGCTAGCGGGGGGATTTATCGCAGATACGCAGTATTTT. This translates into CASSGLAGGFIADTQYF.

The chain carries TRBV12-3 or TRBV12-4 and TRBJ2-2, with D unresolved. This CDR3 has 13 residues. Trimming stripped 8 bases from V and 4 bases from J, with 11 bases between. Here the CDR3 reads CASPLTSTGELFF. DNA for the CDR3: TGTGCCAGCCCCCTTACGAGCACCGGGGAGCTGTTTTTT.